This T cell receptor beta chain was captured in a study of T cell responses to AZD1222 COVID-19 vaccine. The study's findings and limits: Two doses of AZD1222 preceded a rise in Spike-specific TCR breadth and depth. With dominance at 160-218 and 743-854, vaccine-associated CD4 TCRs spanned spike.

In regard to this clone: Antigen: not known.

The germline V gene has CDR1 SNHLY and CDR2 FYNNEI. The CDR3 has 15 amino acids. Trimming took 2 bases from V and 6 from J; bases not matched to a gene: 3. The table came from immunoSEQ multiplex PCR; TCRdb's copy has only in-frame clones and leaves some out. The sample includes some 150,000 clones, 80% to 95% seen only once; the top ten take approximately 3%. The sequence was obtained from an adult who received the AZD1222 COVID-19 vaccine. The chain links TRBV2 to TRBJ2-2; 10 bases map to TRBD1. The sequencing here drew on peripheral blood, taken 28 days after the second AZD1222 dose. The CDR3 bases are TGTGCCAGCAGTGAACTTGGACAGGGGGCCGGGGAGCTGTTTTTT. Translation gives CASSELGQGAGELFF.